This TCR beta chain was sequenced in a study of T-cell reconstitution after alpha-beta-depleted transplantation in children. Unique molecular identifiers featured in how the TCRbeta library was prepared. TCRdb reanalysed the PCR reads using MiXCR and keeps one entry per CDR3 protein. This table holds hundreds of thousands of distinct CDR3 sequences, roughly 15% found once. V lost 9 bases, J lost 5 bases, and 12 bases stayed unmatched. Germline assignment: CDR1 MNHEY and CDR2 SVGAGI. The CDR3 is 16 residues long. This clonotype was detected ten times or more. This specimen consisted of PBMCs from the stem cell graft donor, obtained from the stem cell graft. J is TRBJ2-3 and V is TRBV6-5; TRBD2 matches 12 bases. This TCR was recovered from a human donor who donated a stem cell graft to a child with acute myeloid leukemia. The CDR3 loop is CASAYLAGGPEDTQYF. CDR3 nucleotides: TGTGCCAGTGCCTATCTAGCGGGGGGGCCCGAAGATACGCAGTATTTT.